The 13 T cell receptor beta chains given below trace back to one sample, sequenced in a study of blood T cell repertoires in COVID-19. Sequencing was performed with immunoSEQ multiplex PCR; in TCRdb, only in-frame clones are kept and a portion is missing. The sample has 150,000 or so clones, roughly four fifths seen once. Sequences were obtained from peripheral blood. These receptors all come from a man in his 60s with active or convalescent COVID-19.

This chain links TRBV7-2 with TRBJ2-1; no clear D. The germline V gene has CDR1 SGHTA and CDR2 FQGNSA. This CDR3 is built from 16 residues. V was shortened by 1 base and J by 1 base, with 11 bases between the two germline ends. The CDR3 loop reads CASSLVVIRSYNEQFF. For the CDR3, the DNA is TGTGCCAGCAGCTTAGTAGTTATTCGGTCCTACAATGAGCAGTTCTTC. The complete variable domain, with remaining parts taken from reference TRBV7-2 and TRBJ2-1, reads GAGVSQSPSNKVTEKGKDVELRCDPISGHTALYWYRQSLGQGLEFLIYFQGNSAPDKSGLPSDRFSAERTGGSVSTLTIQRTQQEDSAVYLCASSLVVIRSYNEQFFGPGTRLTVL.

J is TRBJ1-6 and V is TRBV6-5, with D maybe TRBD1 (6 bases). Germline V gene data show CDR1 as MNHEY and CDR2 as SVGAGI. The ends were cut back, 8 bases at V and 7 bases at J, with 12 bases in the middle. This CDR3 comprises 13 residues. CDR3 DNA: TGTGCCAGCCAGGGGTTGAAAAATTCACCCCTCCACTTT. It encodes CASQGLKNSPLHF.

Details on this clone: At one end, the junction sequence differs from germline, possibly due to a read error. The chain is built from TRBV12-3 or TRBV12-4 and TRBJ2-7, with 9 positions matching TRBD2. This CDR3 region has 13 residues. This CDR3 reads CASRLAGSSEQYF. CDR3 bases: TGTGCCAGCAGGCTAGCGGGGTCCTCCGAGCAGTACTTC.

The CDR3 region is CASSPPGSRGGYTF. CDR3 DNA: TGTGCCAGCAGCCCCCCTGGGTCCAGAGGTGGCTACACCTTC. This chain uses TRBV5-4 with TRBJ1-2; D ambiguous. The ends were cut back, 4 bases at V and 7 bases at J, with 17 bases in the middle. Per germline, CDR1 SGHNT and CDR2 YYREEE (reference sequence). The CDR3 has 14 amino acids.

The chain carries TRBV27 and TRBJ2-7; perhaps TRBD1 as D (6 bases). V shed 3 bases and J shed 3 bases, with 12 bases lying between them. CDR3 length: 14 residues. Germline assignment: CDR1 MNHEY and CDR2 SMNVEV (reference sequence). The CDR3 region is CASSFRQAGYEQYF. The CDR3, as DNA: TGTGCCAGCAGTTTTCGACAGGCTGGCTACGAGCAGTACTTC.

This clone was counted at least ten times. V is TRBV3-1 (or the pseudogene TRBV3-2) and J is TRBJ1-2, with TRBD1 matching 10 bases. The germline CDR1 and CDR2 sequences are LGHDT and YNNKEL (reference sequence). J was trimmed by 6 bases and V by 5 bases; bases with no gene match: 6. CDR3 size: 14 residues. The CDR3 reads CASSYGQGVNGYTF. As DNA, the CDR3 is TGTGCCAGCAGCTACGGACAGGGGGTTAATGGCTACACCTTC.

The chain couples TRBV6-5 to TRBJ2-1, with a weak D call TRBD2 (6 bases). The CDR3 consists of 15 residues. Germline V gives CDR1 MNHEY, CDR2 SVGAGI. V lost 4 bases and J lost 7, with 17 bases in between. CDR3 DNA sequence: TGTGCCAGCAGTTCCCTCCATCGGGGGAGGAATGAGCAGTTCTTC. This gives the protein CASSSLHRGRNEQFF.

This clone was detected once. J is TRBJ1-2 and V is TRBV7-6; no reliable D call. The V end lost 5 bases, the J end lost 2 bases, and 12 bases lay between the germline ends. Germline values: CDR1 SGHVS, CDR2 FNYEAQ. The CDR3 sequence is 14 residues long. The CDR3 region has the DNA TGTGCCAGCAGCCCCACCCCACTGAACTATGGCTACACCTTC. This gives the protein CASSPTPLNYGYTF.

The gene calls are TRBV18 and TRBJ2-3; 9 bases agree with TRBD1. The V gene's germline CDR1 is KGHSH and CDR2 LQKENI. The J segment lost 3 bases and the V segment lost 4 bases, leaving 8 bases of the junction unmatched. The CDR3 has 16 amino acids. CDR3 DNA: TGTGCCAGCTCACTGGGACAGGGTGAGGGGACAGATACGCAGTATTTT. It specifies CASSLGQGEGTDTQYF.

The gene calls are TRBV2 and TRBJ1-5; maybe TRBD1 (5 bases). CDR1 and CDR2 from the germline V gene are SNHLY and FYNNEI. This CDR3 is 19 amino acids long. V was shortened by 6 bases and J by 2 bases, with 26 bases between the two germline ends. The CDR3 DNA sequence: TGTGCCAGCAGCCCTAGGGGAGGAAAAACTAGAGTGGGCAATCAGCCCCAGCATTTT. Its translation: CASSPRGGKTRVGNQPQHF. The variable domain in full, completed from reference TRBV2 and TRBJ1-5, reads EPEVTQTPSHQVTQMGQEVILRCVPISNHLYFYWYRQILGQKVEFLVSFYNNEISEKSEIFDDQFSVERPDGSNFTLKIRSTKLEDSAMYFCASSPRGGKTRVGNQPQHFGDGTRLSIL.

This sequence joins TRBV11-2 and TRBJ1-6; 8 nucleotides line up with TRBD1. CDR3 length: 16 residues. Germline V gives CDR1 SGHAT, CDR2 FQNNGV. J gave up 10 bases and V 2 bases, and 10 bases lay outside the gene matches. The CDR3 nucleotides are TGTGCCAGCAGCTTACGAACAGGGGGTCCCTCATCACCCCTCCACTTT. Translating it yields CASSLRTGGPSSPLHF. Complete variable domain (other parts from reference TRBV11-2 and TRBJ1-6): EAGVAQSPRYKIIEKRQSVAFWCNPISGHATLYWYQQILGQGPKLLIQFQNNGVVDDSQLPKDRFSAERLKGVDSTLKIQPAKLEDSAVYLCASSLRTGGPSSPLHFGNGTRLTVT.

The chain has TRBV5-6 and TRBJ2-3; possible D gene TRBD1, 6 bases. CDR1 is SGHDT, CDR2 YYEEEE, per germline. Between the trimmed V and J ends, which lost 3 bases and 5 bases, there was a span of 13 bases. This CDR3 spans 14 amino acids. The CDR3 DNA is TGTGCCAGCAGCTCTGCATCCAGGGGAGATACGCAGTATTTT. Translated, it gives CASSSASRGDTQYF.

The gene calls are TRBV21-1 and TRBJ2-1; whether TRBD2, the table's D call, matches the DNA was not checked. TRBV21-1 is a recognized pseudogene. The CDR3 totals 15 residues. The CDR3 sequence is CASSKEGGPCSKQFF. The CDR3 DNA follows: TGTGCCAGCAGCAAAGAGGGGGGGCCATGCTCGAAACAGTTCTTC.